This TCR beta chain was sequenced in a study of metastatic and nonmetastatic thyroid tumors. Study overall: Repertoires of blood and of tissue (tumor or nodule) from malignant and benign thyroid patients were compared. Overall study results and limits: Reported TCR beta diversity, measured in blood and tumor, was significantly higher for malignant thyroid tumors than for benign nodules.

Looked up from germline, CDR1 is MNHNS and CDR2 is SASEGT. The CDR3 extends over 14 amino acids. V shed 5 bases and J 7 bases; nucleotides not matched to a gene: 4. All patients reached thyroid surgery having received no treatment beforehand. Per the authors' pipeline: Using the CDR3 differences seen across clinicopathological groups, the authors built a distant-metastasis classifier for papillary thyroid cancer, which was meant to discriminate distant-metastatic patients. Using MiXCR, TCRdb reanalyzed the PCR reads. TCRdb, rather than the study authors, made the V and J calls. Of about 93,000 clones in the sample, about 12% were seen once. This clone counts as medium-sized. The antigen is undetermined.

The V gene is TRBV6-1, the J gene TRBJ1-4; 10 bases map to TRBD1. The sequence was collected from a female donor with papillary thyroid cancer or a benign thyroid nodule (not recorded which). Some clones in this sample may be carry-over from other donors' samples. Material: blood. CDR3 sequence: CASSMGQGSEKLFF. CDR3 nucleotide sequence: TGTGCCAGCAGTATGGGACAGGGGAGTGAAAAACTGTTTTTT.